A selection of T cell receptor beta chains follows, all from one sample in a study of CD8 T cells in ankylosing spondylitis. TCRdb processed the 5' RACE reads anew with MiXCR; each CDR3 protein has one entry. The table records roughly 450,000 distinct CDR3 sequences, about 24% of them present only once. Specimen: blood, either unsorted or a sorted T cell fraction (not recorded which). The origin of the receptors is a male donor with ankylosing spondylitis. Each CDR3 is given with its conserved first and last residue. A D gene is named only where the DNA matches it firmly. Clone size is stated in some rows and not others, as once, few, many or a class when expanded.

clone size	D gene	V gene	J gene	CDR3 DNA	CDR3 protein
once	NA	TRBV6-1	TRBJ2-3	TGTGCCAGCAGATCGATGGGGGCCGAAATCACAGATACGCAGTATTTT	CASRSMGAEITDTQYF
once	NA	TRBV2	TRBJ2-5	TGTGCCAGCAGTGAAGCGGTGGGAGAAGAGACCCAGTACTTC	CASSEAVGEETQYF
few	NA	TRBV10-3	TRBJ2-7	TGTGCCATCACCGACTCCTCCTACGAGCAGTACTTC	CAITDSSYEQYF
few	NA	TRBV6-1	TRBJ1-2	TGTGCCAGCAGTGAGGGACTAGGAAGCTATGGCTACACCTTC	CASSEGLGSYGYTF
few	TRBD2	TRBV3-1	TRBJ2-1	TGTGCCAGCAGCCCCCGTAGCGGGATTTTTATCTTC	CASSPRSGIFIF
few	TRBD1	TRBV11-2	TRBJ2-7	TGTGCCAGCAGGTCAAACCGGGACAGGGCTTACGAGCAGTACTTC	CASRSNRDRAYEQYF
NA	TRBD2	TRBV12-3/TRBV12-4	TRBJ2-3	TGTGCCAGCAGTTACGCGGGAGGCCCAGATACGCAGTATTTT	CASSYAGGPDTQYF
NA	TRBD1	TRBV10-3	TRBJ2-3	TGTGCCATCAGGGAAAGGGACAGAAGCACAGATACGCAGTATTTT	CAIRERDRSTDTQYF
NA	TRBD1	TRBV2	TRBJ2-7	TGTGCCAGCAGTGAAAGGGGGCGTAGAGGAGGCTACGAGCAGTACTTC	CASSERGRRGGYEQYF
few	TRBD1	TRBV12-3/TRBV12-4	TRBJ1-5	TGTGCCAGCAGTACCACCGGGACAGGAACTATGGGCAATCAGCCCCAGCATTTT	CASSTTGTGTMGNQPQHF
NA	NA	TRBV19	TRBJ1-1	TGTGCCAGTAGTATGAGCATGAACACTGAAGCTTTCTTT	CASSMSMNTEAFF
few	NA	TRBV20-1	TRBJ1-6	TGCAGTGCCCAGGAAGGGGGCTCCTATAATTCACCCCTCCACTTT	CSAQEGGSYNSPLHF
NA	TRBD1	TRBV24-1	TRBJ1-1	TGTGCCACCTCCCCCGGGACAGTCCCCCCTGAAGCTTTCTTT	CATSPGTVPPEAFF
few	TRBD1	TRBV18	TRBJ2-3	TGTGCCAGCTCACCAGGAACAGGGGGGCCAGATACGCAGTATTTT	CASSPGTGGPDTQYF
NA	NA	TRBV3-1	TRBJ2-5	TGTGCCAGCAGCCAAGAGAGGTCGGCCCAAGAGACCCAGTACTTC	CASSQERSAQETQYF
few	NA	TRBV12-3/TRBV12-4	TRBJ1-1	TGTGCCAGCCTCGGGCATCGGGCCACTGAAGCTTTCTTT	CASLGHRATEAFF
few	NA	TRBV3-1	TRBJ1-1	TGTGCCAGCAGCCCTCAAACCGGGGGAGCAATGAACACTGAAGCTTTCTTT	CASSPQTGGAMNTEAFF
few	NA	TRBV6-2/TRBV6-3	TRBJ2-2	TGTGCCAGCAGACTGGGGTTCGCGAACACCGGGGAGCTGTTTTTT	CASRLGFANTGELFF
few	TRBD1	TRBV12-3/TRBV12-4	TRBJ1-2	TGTGCCAGCAGGATGACAGGGGGTAACTATGGCTACACCTTC	CASRMTGGNYGYTF
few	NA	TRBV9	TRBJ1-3	TGTGCCAGCAGCGTAGACAAGTCCTTCTCTGGAAACACCATATATTTT	CASSVDKSFSGNTIYF
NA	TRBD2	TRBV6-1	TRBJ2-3	TGTGCCAGCAGTGAACTAGCCGGGGGAGGGTGGACAGATACGCAGTATTTT	CASSELAGGGWTDTQYF
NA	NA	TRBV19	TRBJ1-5	TGTGCCAGTAACCCCAGGCAAACGAGTCAGCCCCAGCATTTT	CASNPRQTSQPQHF
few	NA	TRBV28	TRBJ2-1	TGTGCCAGCATAAACCGGGACGGAACCTACAATGAGCAGTTCTTC	CASINRDGTYNEQFF
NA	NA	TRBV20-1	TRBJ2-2	TGCAGTGCTTTCAGGGGGGACACCGGGGAGCTGTTTTTT	CSAFRGDTGELFF
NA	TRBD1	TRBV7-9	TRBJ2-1	TGTGCCAGCAGCTTACTACTCGGACAGGGGAAGTTCTTC	CASSLLLGQGKFF
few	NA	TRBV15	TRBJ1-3	TGTGCCACCAGCACCCGAACGGGGTCTGGAAACACCATATATTTT	CATSTRTGSGNTIYF
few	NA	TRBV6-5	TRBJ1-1	TGTGCCAGCAGTTTAGAGGGTACGGACACTGAAGCTTTCTTT	CASSLEGTDTEAFF
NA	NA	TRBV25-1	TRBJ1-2	TGTGCCAGCAGTGGGGATGGGCATGGCTACACCTTC	CASSGDGHGYTF
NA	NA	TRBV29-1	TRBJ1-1	TGCAGCGTTGAACGTAGTGGCGGTGGGGCAAACACTGAAGCTTTCTTT	CSVERSGGGANTEAFF
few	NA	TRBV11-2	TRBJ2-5	TGTGCCAGCAGCTCCACGGGTCGATTAAGGACCCAGTACTTC	CASSSTGRLRTQYF
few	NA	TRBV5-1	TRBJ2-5	TGCGCCAGCAGCCATCGACAGACAAGTGTAAAAGAGACCCAGTACTTC	CASSHRQTSVKETQYF
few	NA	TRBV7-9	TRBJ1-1	TGTGCCAGCAGTTCTTTTATACCAGAGTTGAACACTGAAGCTTTCTTT	CASSSFIPELNTEAFF
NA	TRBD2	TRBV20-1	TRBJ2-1	TGCAGTGCAAAGCGGCAGACTAGCGACAATGAGCAGTTCTTC	CSAKRQTSDNEQFF
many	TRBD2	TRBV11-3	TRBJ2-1	TGTGCCAGCAGTCGCGGGAGTCCCCCAAACTACAATGAGCAGTTCTTC	CASSRGSPPNYNEQFF
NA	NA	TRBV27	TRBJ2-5	TGTGCCAGCGCTCCCAGGACGGATTTCCAAGAGACCCAGTACTTC	CASAPRTDFQETQYF
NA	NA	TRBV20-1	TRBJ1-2	TGCAGTGCTAGACCCTTCGACAGTTTCCCCTATGGCTACACCTTC	CSARPFDSFPYGYTF
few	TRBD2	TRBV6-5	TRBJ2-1	TGTGCCAGCAGTTACGTTAAGGGAGGGAGCAGTGGTAAAGATGAGCAGTTCTTC	CASSYVKGGSSGKDEQFF
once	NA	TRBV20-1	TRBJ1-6	TGCAGTGTCCCTGATAGTCGGGGTTTTGGGTATAATTCACCCCTCCACTTT	CSVPDSRGFGYNSPLHF
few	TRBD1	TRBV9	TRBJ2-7	TGTGCCAGCAGCGGAGCGACCTTTAAGGGGGCCGAGGAAGAGCAGTACTTC	CASSGATFKGAEEEQYF
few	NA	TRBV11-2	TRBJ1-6	TGTGCCAGCAGGGAATGGACTGGCCAAGGAAGGACTTCACCCCTCCACTTT	CASREWTGQGRTSPLHF
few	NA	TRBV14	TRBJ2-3	TGTGCCAGCAGCCAAGATTTGACAGATACGCAGTATTTT	CASSQDLTDTQYF
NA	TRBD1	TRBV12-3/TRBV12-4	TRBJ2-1	TGTGCCAGCAGGGGGACAGGGGGCGGCGGGTACAATGAGCAGTTCTTC	CASRGTGGGGYNEQFF
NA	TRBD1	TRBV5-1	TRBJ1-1	TGCGCCAGCAGCCCACGACAGGGCAGGAACACTGAAGCTTTCTTT	CASSPRQGRNTEAFF
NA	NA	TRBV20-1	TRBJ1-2	TGCAGTGCTAGAGATCAAGGGGCGACGAACTATGGCTACACCTTC	CSARDQGATNYGYTF
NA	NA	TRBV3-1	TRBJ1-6	TGTGCCAGCAGCCAAGACTCGAGCTCCTATAATTCACCCCTCCACTTT	CASSQDSSSYNSPLHF
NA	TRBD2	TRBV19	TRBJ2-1	TGTGCCATCGAGGTTGGGGGGGGCAATGAGCAGTTCTTC	CAIEVGGGNEQFF
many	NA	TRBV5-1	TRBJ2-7	TGCGCCAGCAGCTTGCTCGGCAGGGCATCCTACGAGCAGTACTTC	CASSLLGRASYEQYF
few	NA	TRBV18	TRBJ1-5	TGTGCCAGCTCACCACAGTCTGGGACAAGGTATGAAGGGGATCAGCCCCAGCATTTT	CASSPQSGTRYEGDQPQHF
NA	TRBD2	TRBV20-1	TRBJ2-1	TGCAGTGCTAGTGACGGGAGGCGGCACAATGAGCAGTTCTTC	CSASDGRRHNEQFF
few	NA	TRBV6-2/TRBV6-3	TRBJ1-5	TGTGCCAGCAGTTACTCGATTCCTACCGGGAAGCACAATCAGCCCCAGCATTTT	CASSYSIPTGKHNQPQHF
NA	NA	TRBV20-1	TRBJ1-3	TGCAGTGCTAGCCCCGGTGGGCCCGCGGACACCATATATTTT	CSASPGGPADTIYF
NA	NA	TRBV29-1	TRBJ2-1	TGCAGCGTCGCAGGGGTTAGCGGCCCTTACAATGAGCAGTTCTTC	CSVAGVSGPYNEQFF
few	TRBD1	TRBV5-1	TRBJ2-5	TGCGCCAGCAGCCCAAACAGGGGGACGCGAGAGACCCAGTACTTC	CASSPNRGTRETQYF
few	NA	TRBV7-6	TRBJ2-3	TGTGCCAGCAGCCAGCAGGGTGGCACAGATACGCAGTATTTT	CASSQQGGTDTQYF
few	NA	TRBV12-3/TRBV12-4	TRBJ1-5	TGTGCCAGCAGTGGAACCGGCTCTCATCAGCCCCAGCATTTT	CASSGTGSHQPQHF